A single T cell receptor (beta chain) is shown here with its context. The CDR3 has 14 residues. Germline CDR1 reads MNHEY; CDR2 reads SVGEGT. Trimming removed 2 bases at V and 6 bases at J, with 14 bases between. This sample was taken from a study of blood T cell repertoires in COVID-19. Study information: T cells, B-cell-depleted T cells, or PBMCs provided the cDNA or gDNA that served as material.

Here immunoSEQ multiplex PCR was the method, and the copy in TCRdb shows in-frame clones only, minus some. The data contain fewer than 85,000 clones, roughly 80% of them singletons. This chain connects TRBV6-2 or TRBV6-3 to TRBJ2-7; maybe TRBD1 (5 bases). This receptor was identified in a man between 70 and 80 years old with COVID-19, enrolled during active disease. Source material: peripheral blood. The chain's CDR3 is CASSYGSQGFEQYF. The CDR3 DNA is TGTGCCAGCAGTTACGGAAGCCAGGGATTCGAGCAGTACTTC.